This TCR beta chain was documented in a study of T cells in Graves' hyperthyroidism and ophthalmopathy. A few counts support this clonotype. CDR1 is SQVTM and CDR2 is ANQGSEA in the germline V gene. This CDR3 contains 17 residues. The J segment lost 0 bases and the V segment lost 6 bases, leaving 9 bases of the junction unmatched. Researchers took RNA transcripts and amplified the TCR beta CDR3 regions from them. The TCR CDR3 was amplified in a first-round RT-PCR using the HTBI primer set. TCRdb reprocessed the multiplex PCR reads with MiXCR, giving one entry per CDR3 protein. This sample has around 500,000 distinct CDR3 sequences, with 13% to 15% found just once.

V usage is TRBV29-1 and J usage is TRBJ2-5; 14 nucleotides align to TRBD2. The TCR was taken from a woman between 18 and 29 years old with Graves' hyperthyroidism. Source material: blood. CDR3 DNA: TGCAGCGTCACATTCGGGACTAGCGGGAGTTACCAAGAGACCCAGTACTTC. This codes for CSVTFGTSGSYQETQYF.